This TCR beta chain stems from a study of T cells after yellow fever vaccination. This clonotype turned up a few times. TCRdb passed the 5' RACE reads through MiXCR, listing each CDR3 protein once. The data contain 400,000 or so distinct CDR3 sequences, about 6% of them singletons. The V gene's germline CDR1 is SGHRS and CDR2 YFSETQ. The CDR3 has 15 amino acids. V shed 0 bases and J shed 3 bases, with 13 bases lying between them. Sequencing used PBMCs, obtained 5 days after the yellow fever booster vaccination. The rearrangement uses TRBV5-1 and TRBJ2-7, with D perhaps matching TRBD2 (5 bases). This receptor was identified in a man between 25 and 39 years old who received the YFV17D yellow fever vaccine. The CDR3 nucleotides read TGCGCCAGCAGCTTGGAACCCCCGAGGGACTACGAGCAGTACTTC. Translation: CASSLEPPRDYEQYF.